Reported below is one T cell receptor (beta chain). Its antigen specificity is not known. Per-base qualities were not stored, and no clone one base away is much larger. Different DNA sequences within this sample yield the same CDR3. TCR beta CDR3 regions were sequenced from DNA using the immunoSEQ Assay. Per the authors' processing: To compute T cell density, TCR beta template counts were normalized to usable DNA, which was estimated by amplifying housekeeping genes. Richness was estimated using the preseqR package, with extrapolation to 400,000 templates for PBMC samples and to 120,000 templates for tissue samples. Clonality was defined as one minus Pielou's evenness. Differential abundance testing on productive amino-acid clonotypes, with a minimum total count of 5 and an alpha of 0.1, was used to identify tissue-enriched TCRs. Repertoire overlap between compartments was quantified with the Jaccard Index and Morisita Overlap Index. GLIPH clustered TCR beta CDR3s with public tetramer-defined viral CDR3s; viral motifs required at least three viral sequences plus V-gene enrichment. TCRdb carries this immuneACCESS record with in-frame sequences only. Its versions omit some clonotypes, under half of them owing to an unresolved V gene in the studies checked, with the rest unexplained. The D gene and trimming were derived from the DNA, and the V and J assignments and clone size from that table. Counted in this sample were approximately 88,000 clones; approximately 91% of them appeared once. The top ten constitute approximately 4% of the sample.

At diagnosis, peripheral blood, uninvolved tumor-adjacent lung and tumor were collected and stored as a combination of fresh-frozen and FFPE material. Blood samples were analyzed as peripheral blood mononuclear cells for TCR repertoire profiling. This entry belongs to a study of T cells in localized non-small cell lung cancer (dated by TCRdb to 2018 to 2021). Broadly, across the study: The study analyzed T cell repertoires of a few hundred early-stage NSCLC patients, comparing tumors and uninvolved tumor-adjacent lungs. The cohort consisted of 200 to 300 treatment-naive NSCLC patients whose localized lung tumors had been resected. A mean age of approximately 66 years was recorded for the NSCLC patients, of whom more than 120 were male and about 100 were female.

The germline V gene gives CDR1 as LGHNA and CDR2 as YNFKEQ. The CDR3, from cysteine to phenylalanine, totals 14 residues. The read is trimmed to its CDR3 DNA, 42 bases read in frame from base 1. The V end gives up 2 bases and the J end 5 bases, leaving 4 bases in the junction not matched to a gene. Here is what the overall study found, with its caveats: Longer overall survival was associated with higher blood T cell density, whereas shorter survival was associated with higher adjacent-lung clonality. A median of approximately 57 of the top 100 tumor clones were detected in paired uninvolved adjacent lung, and under 30 of these tumor clones were also found among the top 100 clones of the paired uninvolved adjacent lung. Multi-region tumor sequencing was not performed, so intratumor heterogeneity could not be excluded. Because of the exploratory design, TCR variables were selected using unadjusted p-values without false-discovery rate correction. Uninvolved tumor-adjacent lung showed the highest T cell clonality, higher than tumor, which suggests more focused antigenic responses in the uninvolved tumor-adjacent lung.

The V and J genes are TRBV4-2 and TRBJ2-7; the central 9 bases match TRBD1. This sequence originates from a woman between 40 and 69 years old with stage II squamous cell lung carcinoma. This material consisted of PBMCs, taken before any cancer treatment. CDR3 region: CASSQPGQGNEQYF. The DNA is TGTGCCAGCAGCCAACCGGGACAGGGTAACGAGCAGTACTTC.